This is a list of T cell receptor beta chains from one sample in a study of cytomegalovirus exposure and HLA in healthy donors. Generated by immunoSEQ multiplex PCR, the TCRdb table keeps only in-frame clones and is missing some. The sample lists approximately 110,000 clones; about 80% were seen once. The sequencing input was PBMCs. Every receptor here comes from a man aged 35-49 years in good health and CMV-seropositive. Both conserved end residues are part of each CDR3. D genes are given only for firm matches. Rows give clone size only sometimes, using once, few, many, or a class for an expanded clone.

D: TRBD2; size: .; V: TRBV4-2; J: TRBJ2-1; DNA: TGTGCCAGCAGCCAAGAGACTAGCGGGATCTACAATGAGCAGTTCTTC; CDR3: CASSQETSGIYNEQFF
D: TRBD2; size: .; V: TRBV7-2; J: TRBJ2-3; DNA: TGTGCCAGCAGCACGGGACTAGCGGGAGCTTCAGATACGCAGTATTTT; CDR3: CASSTGLAGASDTQYF
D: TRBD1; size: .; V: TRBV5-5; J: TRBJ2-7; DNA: TGTGCCAGCAGCACCGGACAGGTTTTCTACGAGCAGTACTTC; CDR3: CASSTGQVFYEQYF
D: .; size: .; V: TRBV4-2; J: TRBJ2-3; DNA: TGTGCCAGCAGCCAAGATTTTGGGGGGGGCGGAGATACGCAGTATTTT; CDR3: CASSQDFGGGGDTQYF
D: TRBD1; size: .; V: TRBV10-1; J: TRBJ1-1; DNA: TGCGCCAGCAGCCCAGGGGGAATAGGGAACACTGAAGCTTTCTTT; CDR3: CASSPGGIGNTEAFF
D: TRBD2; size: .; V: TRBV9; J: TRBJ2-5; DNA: TGTGCCAGCAGTCCACTTGGGACTAGCCCAGAGACCCAGTACTTC; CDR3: CASSPLGTSPETQYF
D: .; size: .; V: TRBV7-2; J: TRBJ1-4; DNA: TGTGCCAGCAGCTTAGGGGGGGTTGGTGAAAAACTGTTTTTT; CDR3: CASSLGGVGEKLFF
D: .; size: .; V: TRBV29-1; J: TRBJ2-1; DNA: TGCAGCGTTGGACAGGGAGGATCCTACAATGAGCAGTTCTTC; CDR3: CSVGQGGSYNEQFF
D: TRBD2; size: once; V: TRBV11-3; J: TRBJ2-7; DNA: TGTGCCAGCAGCCTCCGGGGTAGCGGGAGCTCCTACGAGCAGTACTTC; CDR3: CASSLRGSGSSYEQYF
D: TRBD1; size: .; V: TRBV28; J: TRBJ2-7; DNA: TGTGCCAGCAGCCCTGGACAGGGGTATCGTTACGAGCAGTACTTC; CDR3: CASSPGQGYRYEQYF
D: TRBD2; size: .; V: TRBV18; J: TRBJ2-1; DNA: TGTGCCAGCTCTAAAGGACTAGCGGGGGGCTCGAACAATGAGCAGTTCTTC; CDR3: CASSKGLAGGSNNEQFF
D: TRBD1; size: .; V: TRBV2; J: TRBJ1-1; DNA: TGTGCCAGCAGTGAAGCGGGGACAGGTACGATGAACACTGAAGCTTTCTTT; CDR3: CASSEAGTGTMNTEAFF
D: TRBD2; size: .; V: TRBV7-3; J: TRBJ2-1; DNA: TGTGCCAGCAGCGTACGCCGACTAGCGGGAGGGCCAAGTGAGCAGTTCTTC; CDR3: CASSVRRLAGGPSEQFF
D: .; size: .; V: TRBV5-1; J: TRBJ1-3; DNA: TGCGCCAGCAGCCCAAGTGGGGGGGCGAGCTCTGGAAACACCATATATTTT; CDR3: CASSPSGGASSGNTIYF
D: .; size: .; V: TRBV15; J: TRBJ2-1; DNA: TGTGCCACCAGCAGAGATAACGGCAATGAGCAGTTCTTC; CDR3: CATSRDNGNEQFF
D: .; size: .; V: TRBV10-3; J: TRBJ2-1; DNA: TGTGCCATCAGTGGAGACAATGAGCAGTTCTTC; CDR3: CAISGDNEQFF
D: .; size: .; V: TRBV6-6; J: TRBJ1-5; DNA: TGTGCCAGCAGAGACGGACAGTTTAGCAATCAGCCCCAGCATTTT; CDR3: CASRDGQFSNQPQHF
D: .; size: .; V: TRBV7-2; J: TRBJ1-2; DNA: TGTGCCAGCAGCTTAGTCAGACATGAGTATGGCTACACCTTC; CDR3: CASSLVRHEYGYTF
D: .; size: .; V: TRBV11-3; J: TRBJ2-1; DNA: TGTGCCAGCAGCTCCCGACTGGGTAGCGGCAATGAGCAGTTCTTC; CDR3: CASSSRLGSGNEQFF
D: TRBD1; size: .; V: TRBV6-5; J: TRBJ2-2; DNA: TGTGCCAGCAGGAAAGGGGGCAACACCGGGGAGCTGTTTTTT; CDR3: CASRKGGNTGELFF
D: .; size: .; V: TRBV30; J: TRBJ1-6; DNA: TGTGCCTGGAGTGTAAACCGGGGAGGTTCACCCCTCCACTTT; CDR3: CAWSVNRGGSPLHF
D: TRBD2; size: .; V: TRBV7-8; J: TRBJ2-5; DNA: TGTGCCAGCAGCTTAGCGAAGGGACTAGCGGGGGGACCCCTCCAAGAGACCCAGTACTTC; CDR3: CASSLAKGLAGGPLQETQYF
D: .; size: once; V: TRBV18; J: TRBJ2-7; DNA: TGTGCCAGCTCGCGCTTCGGGGGTGGCACCTCCTACGAGCAGTACTTC; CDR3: CASSRFGGGTSYEQYF
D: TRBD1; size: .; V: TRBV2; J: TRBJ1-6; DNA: TGTGCCAGCAGATTGGACAGGTTCGATTCACCCCTCCACTTT; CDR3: CASRLDRFDSPLHF
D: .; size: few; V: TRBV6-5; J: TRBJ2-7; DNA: TGTGCCAGCAGTTACTCGAGGCAGGGGGGCCCCTACGAGCAGTACTTC; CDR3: CASSYSRQGGPYEQYF
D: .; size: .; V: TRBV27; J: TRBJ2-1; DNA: TGTGCCAGCAGTTCCGGGGTAAGGGCCTACAATGAGCAGTTCTTC; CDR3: CASSSGVRAYNEQFF
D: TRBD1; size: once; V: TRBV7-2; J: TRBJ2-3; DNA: TGTGCCAGCAGCTTAGCCGGACAGGGAACAGATACGCAGTATTTT; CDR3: CASSLAGQGTDTQYF
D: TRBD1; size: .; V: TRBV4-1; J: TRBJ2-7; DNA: TGCGCCAGCAGCCAAGGTGTCCAGGGGGCCTACGAGCAGTACTTC; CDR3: CASSQGVQGAYEQYF
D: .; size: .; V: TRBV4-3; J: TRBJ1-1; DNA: TGCGCCAGCAGCTTTACTTCAACAGGAGGGGCAAATGAAGCTTTCTTT; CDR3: CASSFTSTGGANEAFF
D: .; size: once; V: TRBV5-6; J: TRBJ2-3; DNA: TGTGCCAGCAGCTTGGGAGGGGGAAACACAGATACGCAGTATTTT; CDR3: CASSLGGGNTDTQYF
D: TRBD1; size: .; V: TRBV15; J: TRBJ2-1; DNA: TGTGCCACCAGCATTCATGACAGGGGCAGGTTCAATGAGCAGTTCTTC; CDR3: CATSIHDRGRFNEQFF
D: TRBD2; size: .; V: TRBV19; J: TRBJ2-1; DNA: TGTGCCAGTTTTTCCCAGGCTAGCGGGGGGGCCTACAATGAGCAGTTCTTC; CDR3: CASFSQASGGAYNEQFF
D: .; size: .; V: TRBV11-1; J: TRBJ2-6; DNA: TGTGCCAGCAGCTTAGACATCGGGGCCAACGTCCTGACTTTC; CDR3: CASSLDIGANVLTF
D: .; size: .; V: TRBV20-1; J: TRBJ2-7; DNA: TGCAGTGCCTCTTACGAGCAGTACTTC; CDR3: CSASYEQYF
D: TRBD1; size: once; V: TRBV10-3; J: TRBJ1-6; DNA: TGTGCCATCAGCTCCACAGGGGGAGGTTCACCCCTCCACTTT; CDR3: CAISSTGGGSPLHF
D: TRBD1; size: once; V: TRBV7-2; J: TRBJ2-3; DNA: TGTGCCAGCAGCTCAGAACCCGGACAGGCAGATACGCAGTATTTT; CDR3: CASSSEPGQADTQYF
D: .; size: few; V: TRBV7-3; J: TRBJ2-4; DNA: TGTGCCAGCAGCTTATATCCGGGATTAGGAAACATTCAGTACTTC; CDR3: CASSLYPGLGNIQYF
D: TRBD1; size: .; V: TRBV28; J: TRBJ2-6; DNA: TGTGCCAGCAGCCCCGGACAGGGGGCCCGCTCTGGGGCCAACGTCCTGACTTTC; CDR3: CASSPGQGARSGANVLTF
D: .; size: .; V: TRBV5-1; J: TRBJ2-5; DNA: TGCGCCAGCAGCGAGGGGACGTGGGGGACTTTCGAGACCCAGTACTTC; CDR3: CASSEGTWGTFETQYF
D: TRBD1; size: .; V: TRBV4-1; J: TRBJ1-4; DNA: TGCGCCAGCAGCCGAACCCAGGGGGCGCAGGAAAAACTGTTTTTT; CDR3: CASSRTQGAQEKLFF
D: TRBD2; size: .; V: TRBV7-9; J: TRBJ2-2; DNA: TGTGCCAGCATCCCGGGAGGGGCGCCCGCCGGGGAGCTGTTTTTT; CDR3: CASIPGGAPAGELFF